The clone carrying this T cell receptor (beta chain) was observed many times. Its antigen is as yet unknown. The study amplified TCR beta CDR3 regions using RNA transcripts. RT-PCR in the first round used HTBI primers; a second-round multiplex PCR followed. TCRdb re-called the multiplex PCR reads with MiXCR, one entry per CDR3 protein. The data contain approximately 540,000 distinct CDR3 sequences, less than 45% of them singletons. Hyperthyroidism patients, all newly diagnosed, had under 2 months' duration and ages of 18 to 65. Per germline, CDR1 SGDLS and CDR2 YYNGEE. The CDR3 is 11 amino acids. With 0 bases removed from V and 5 bases from J, the gap between germline ends came to 2 bases. This record belongs to a study of Graves' ophthalmopathy and Graves' hyperthyroidism. Study-level results: The majority of expanded thyroid clonotypes above 0.001 frequency also occurred in blood. With 65% to 71% sensitivity and approximately 73% specificity, the model predicted ophthalmopathy progression.

J is TRBJ2-5 and V is TRBV9; unclear D gene. The TCR sequence derives from an adult man with Graves' hyperthyroidism. Material for sequencing was peripheral blood or thyroid tissue (not recorded which). CDR3 sequence: CASSVDETQYF. CDR3 nucleotide sequence: TGTGCCAGCAGCGTAGATGAGACCCAGTACTTC.